What follows describes a single T cell receptor beta chain. This entry is derived from a study of blood T cell repertoires in COVID-19. Germline values: CDR1 SGHKS, CDR2 YYEKEE (reference sequence). Trimming left V 0 bases short and J 2 bases short, with 20 bases between. This CDR3 contains 19 residues. Per the study methods: Quantification of nucleated cells was approximated via reference gene primer amplification. TCRdb's table, derived via immunoSEQ multiplex PCR, lists solely in-frame clones and lacks some. Clonal size and the V and J genes are those of that table, whereas D and trimming came from the DNA. This table has under 200,000 clones, approximately 86% appearing once.

This clonotype was obtained from a man between 18 and 29 years old with acute or convalescent COVID-19. J is TRBJ2-2 and V is TRBV5-5; possible D gene TRBD2, 6 bases. The sample consisted of peripheral blood. CDR3 region: CASSLGRGLTKLNTGELFF. CDR3 nucleotides: TGTGCCAGCAGCTTGGGGAGGGGTTTAACCAAACTTAACACCGGGGAGCTGTTTTTT.